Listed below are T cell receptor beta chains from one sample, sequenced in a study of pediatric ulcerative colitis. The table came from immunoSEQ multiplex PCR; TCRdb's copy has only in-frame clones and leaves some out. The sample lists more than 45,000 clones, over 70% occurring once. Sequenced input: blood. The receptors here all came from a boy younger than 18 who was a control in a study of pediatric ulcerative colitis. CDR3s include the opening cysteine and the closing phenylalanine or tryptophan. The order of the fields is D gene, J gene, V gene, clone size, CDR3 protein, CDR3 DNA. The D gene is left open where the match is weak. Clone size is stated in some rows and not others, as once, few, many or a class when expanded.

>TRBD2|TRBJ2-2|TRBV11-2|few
CASSFGSGGHRVTGELFF
TGTGCCAGCAGCTTCGGTAGCGGGGGGCATCGCGTCACCGGGGAGCTGTTTTTT
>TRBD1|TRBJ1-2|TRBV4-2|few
CASSQDEGASYGYTF
TGTGCCAGCAGCCAAGATGAGGGGGCCAGCTATGGCTACACCTTC
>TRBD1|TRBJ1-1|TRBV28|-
CASHKQGEVNTEAFF
TGTGCCAGCCACAAACAGGGGGAGGTAAACACTGAAGCTTTCTTT
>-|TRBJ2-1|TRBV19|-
CASSIDTGAWNEQFF
TGTGCCAGTAGTATAGATACCGGGGCGTGGAATGAGCAGTTCTTC
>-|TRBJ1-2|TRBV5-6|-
CASSLRAANYGYTF
TGTGCCAGCAGCTTAAGGGCAGCTAACTATGGCTACACCTTC
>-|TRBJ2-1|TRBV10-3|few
CAATGSISYNEQFF
TGTGCCGCTACAGGGTCTATCTCCTACAATGAGCAGTTCTTC
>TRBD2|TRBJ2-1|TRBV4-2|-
CASSHTSGGYNEQFF
TGTGCCAGCAGCCACACTAGCGGGGGGTACAATGAGCAGTTCTTC
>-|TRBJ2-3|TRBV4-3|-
CASSQGGDTQYF
TGCGCCAGCAGCCAAGGCGGAGATACGCAGTATTTT
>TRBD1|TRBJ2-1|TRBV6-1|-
CASIPGQAYNEQFF
TGTGCCAGCATTCCGGGACAGGCATACAATGAGCAGTTCTTC
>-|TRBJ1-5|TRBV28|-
CASGIRSSNQPQHF
TGTGCCAGCGGAATCAGGAGTAGCAATCAGCCCCAGCATTTT
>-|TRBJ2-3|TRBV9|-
CASREPGANTDTQYF
TGTGCCAGTCGCGAGCCGGGGGCAAACACAGATACGCAGTATTTT
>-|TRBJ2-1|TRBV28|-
CASSLSPSYNEQFF
TGTGCCAGCAGTTTATCCCCCTCCTACAATGAGCAGTTCTTC
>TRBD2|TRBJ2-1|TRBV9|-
CASSVATSGGALDEQFF
TGTGCCAGCAGCGTAGCTACTAGCGGGGGGGCCTTAGATGAGCAGTTCTTC
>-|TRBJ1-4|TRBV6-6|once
CATEGTLTNEKLFF
TGTGCCACCGAAGGGACACTTACTAATGAAAAACTGTTTTTT
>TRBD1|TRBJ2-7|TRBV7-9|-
CASSAGQETSYEQYF
TGTGCCAGCAGCGCGGGACAGGAGACCTCCTACGAGCAGTACTTC
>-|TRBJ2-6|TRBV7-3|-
CASSFVTGSGANVLTF
TGTGCCAGCAGCTTCGTCACCGGGTCTGGGGCCAACGTCCTGACTTTC
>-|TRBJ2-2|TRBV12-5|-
CASGFGPTGGELFF
TGTGCTAGTGGTTTCGGACCAACCGGCGGGGAGCTGTTTTTT
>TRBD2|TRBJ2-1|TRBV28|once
CASSGTTPTVEQFF
TGTGCCAGCTCCGGGACTACCCCAACAGTAGAGCAGTTCTTC
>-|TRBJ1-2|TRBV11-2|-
CASSLDPGDYGYTF
TGTGCCAGCAGCTTAGACCCGGGGGACTATGGCTACACCTTC
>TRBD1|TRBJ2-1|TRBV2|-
CASKDRGGRNEQFF
TGTGCCAGCAAAGACAGGGGGGGAAGAAATGAGCAGTTCTTC